This T cell receptor beta chain was recorded in a study of PD-1 blockade in mismatch repair-deficient tumors. CDR3 length equals 20 residues. Looked up from germline, CDR1 is MDHEN and CDR2 is SYDVKM. J was trimmed by 2 bases and V by 5 bases; bases with no gene match: 16. This table comes from immunoSEQ multiplex PCR, and its TCRdb copy is limited to in-frame clones, with some not included. Of under 150,000 clones in the sample, about 88% were seen once. The TCR originated in an adult with mismatch repair-deficient cancer. This rearrangement joins TRBV28 to TRBJ2-7, with 15 bases fitting TRBD2. Sequencing used peripheral blood, obtained approximately 71 weeks after starting pembrolizumab. Written as DNA, the CDR3 is TGTGCCAGCAGTCCCTTTCGCCTCCGGACTAGCGGGAGGGCCGCCTACGAGCAGTACTTC. Encoded protein: CASSPFRLRTSGRAAYEQYF.